This paragraph covers one T cell receptor beta chain sequence. Its antigen is as yet unknown. This same CDR3 is encoded by further DNA sequences in the sample. The CDR3 contains 16 residues. Germline V gene sequence: CDR1 SGHTA, CDR2 FQGNSA. Trimming at V came to 4 bases and at J to 4 bases, leaving 7 bases not matched to a gene. This sample is drawn from a study of T cell responses to AZD1222 COVID-19 vaccine. For the study at large: The study pooled second doses at about 4 or about 12 weeks.

Study-wide results and limits: CD4 TCRs covered the whole spike, strongest at regions 160-218 and 743-854.

Assay used: immunoSEQ multiplex PCR; TCRdb lists only in-frame clones, some missing. The sample includes 90,000 to 140,000 clones, more than 75% of them seen just once. The chain joins TRBV7-2 to TRBJ2-7; TRBD2 matches at 13 bases. The TCR sequence derives from an adult in good health. The sequencing here drew on peripheral blood, taken on day 0 of AZD1222 vaccination. DNA for the CDR3: TGTGCCAGCAGCTCAAGGACTAGCGGGAGTCGGTACGAGCAGTACTTC. Translation gives CASSSRTSGSRYEQYF.